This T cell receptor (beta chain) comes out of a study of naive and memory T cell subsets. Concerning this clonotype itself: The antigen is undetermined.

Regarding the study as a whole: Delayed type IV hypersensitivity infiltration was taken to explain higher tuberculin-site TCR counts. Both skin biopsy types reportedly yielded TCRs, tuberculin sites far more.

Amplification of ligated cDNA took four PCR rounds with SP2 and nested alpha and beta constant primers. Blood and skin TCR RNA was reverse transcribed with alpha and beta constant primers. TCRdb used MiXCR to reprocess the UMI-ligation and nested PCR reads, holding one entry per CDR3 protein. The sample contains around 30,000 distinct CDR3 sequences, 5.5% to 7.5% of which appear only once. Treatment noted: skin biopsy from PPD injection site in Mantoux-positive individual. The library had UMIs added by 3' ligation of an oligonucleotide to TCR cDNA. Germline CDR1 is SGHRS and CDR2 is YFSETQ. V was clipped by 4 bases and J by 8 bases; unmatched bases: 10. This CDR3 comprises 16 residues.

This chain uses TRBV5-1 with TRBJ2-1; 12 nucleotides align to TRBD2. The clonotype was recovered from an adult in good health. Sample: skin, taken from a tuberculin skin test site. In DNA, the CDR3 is TGCGCCAGCAGCCCGGAGGGACTAGCGGGTAGGGATGAGCAGTTCTTC. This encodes CASSPEGLAGRDEQFF. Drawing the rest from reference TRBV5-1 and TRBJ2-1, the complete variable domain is KAGVTQTPRYLIKTRGQQVTLSCSPISGHRSVSWYQQTPGQGLQFLFEYFSETQRNKGNFPGRFSGRQFSNSRSEMNVSTLELGDSALYLCASSPEGLAGRDEQFFGPGTRLTVL.